This entry lists 20 T cell receptor beta chains sequenced from one sample in a study of vaccination and CD4 T cells after COVID-19. Antigens of these TCRs are unknown. Cultured CD4+ T-cell DNA underwent Oncomine TCR Beta short-read sequencing. One entry per CDR3 protein results from TCRdb running MiXCR on the PCR reads. The sample lists 8,000 to 10,000 distinct CDR3 sequences, 38% occurring once. Documented treatment: approximately 10-day PBMC culture with coronavirus spike peptide pools or control peptides (ViraFEST assay). CD4+ T cells that came from the unexposed donor were collected before the COVID-19 pandemic (2011-2018). Sequencing was performed on CD4+ T cells from blood, cultured in vitro. These receptors all stem from a human donor in good health.

This chain uses TRBV19 with TRBJ2-1; 7 bases are shared with TRBD2. The CDR3 contains 16 residues. Trimming took 6 bases from V and 3 from J; bases not matched to a gene: 11. Germline assignment: CDR1 LNHDA and CDR2 SQIVND (reference sequence). This CDR3 reads CASSQNGGSFYNEQFF. CDR3 in DNA: TGTGCCAGTAGCCAAAACGGCGGGAGTTTCTACAATGAGCAGTTCTTC. The full variable domain, in which reference TRBV19 and TRBJ2-1 provide the parts outside the CDR3, is DGGITQSPKYLFRKEGQNVTLSCEQNLNHDAMYWYRQDPGQGLRLIYYSQIVNDFQKGDIAEGYSVSREKKESFPLTVTSAQKNPTAFYLCASSQNGGSFYNEQFFGPGTRLTVL.

There are a few counts of this clonotype. The chain joins TRBV5-4 to TRBJ1-5; TRBD1 might be the D (6 bases). Germline CDR1 reads SGHNT; CDR2 reads YYREEE (reference sequence). There are 13 residues in the CDR3. Trimming stripped 1 base from V and 7 bases from J, with 9 bases between. The CDR3 nucleotides are TGTGCCAGCAGCTTGAGGGGGACACAGCCCCAGCATTTT. Encoded protein: CASSLRGTQPQHF.

The chain couples TRBV27 to TRBJ2-7; D ambiguous. Germline V gives CDR1 MNHEY, CDR2 SMNVEV (reference sequence). Trimming took off 5 bases at V and 0 bases at J, with 5 bases between the two ends. CDR3 size: 12 residues. CDR3 residues: CASSPLSYEQYF. As DNA, the CDR3 is TGTGCCAGCAGTCCCCTCTCCTACGAGCAGTACTTC.

By share of the sample, this clonotype is medium-sized. CDR3 sequence (DNA): TGTGCCAGCAGTTTCACAGGGACTGGCGGCTACACCTTC. It yields the protein CASSFTGTGGYTF. The chain uses TRBV27 and TRBJ1-2; D is possibly TRBD1 (6 bases). Germline values: CDR1 MNHEY, CDR2 SMNVEV (reference sequence). The CDR3 runs to 13 residues. Trimming removed 3 bases at V and 8 bases at J, with 13 bases between.

This clonotype was counted between two and nine times. The J gene is TRBJ1-5, the V gene TRBV12-3 or TRBV12-4, with D hard to call. The V end was cut by 1 base, the J end by 4 bases, with 8 bases between. The CDR3 is made up of 14 amino acids. The DNA of the CDR3 is TGTGCCAGCAGTTTAGGGCAGCTGAATCAGCCCCAGCATTTT. Protein sequence: CASSLGQLNQPQHF.

This clonotype has just a few counts. The gene calls are TRBV19 and TRBJ2-5; 15 bases are a match to TRBD2. CDR1 LNHDA and CDR2 SQIVND come from the germline V gene (reference sequence). Unmatched junction bases numbered 2, after V lost 4 bases and J lost 5 bases. The CDR3 consists of 15 residues. The CDR3 region has the DNA TGTGCCAGTAGTAGGGGGACTAGCGGGAGGGAGACCCAGTACTTC. It codes for CASSRGTSGRETQYF.

The chain recombines TRBV12-3 or TRBV12-4 with TRBJ1-2; D may be TRBD1 (6 bases). This CDR3 comprises 16 residues. V was cut by 5 bases and J by 5 bases, with 21 bases left in between. The CDR3 bases are TGTGCCAGCAGTGGACGAGGCGGGGGCTTAGGGTATGGCTACACCTTC. This translates into CASSGRGGGLGYGYTF.

CDR3 protein: CASSLGLAGPYNEQFF. CDR3 nucleotide sequence: TGTGCCAGCAGCTTAGGGTTAGCGGGGCCTTACAATGAGCAGTTCTTC. The gene calls are TRBV7-9 and TRBJ2-1, with 8 bases identical to TRBD2. Trimming at V came to 1 base and at J to 4 bases, leaving 6 bases not matched to a gene. The germline V gene has CDR1 SEHNR and CDR2 FQNEAQ (reference sequence). This CDR3 comprises 16 residues.

This clonotype was observed a few times. V gene TRBV20-1 combines with J gene TRBJ2-7; D is unresolved. CDR1 DFQATT and CDR2 SNEGSKA come from the germline V gene (reference sequence). V was shortened by 3 bases and J by 2 bases, with 8 bases between the two germline ends. This CDR3 is 12 amino acids long. CDR3 region: CSARRYAYEQYF. CDR3 DNA sequence: TGCAGTGCTAGGAGATACGCCTACGAGCAGTACTTC.

This clonotype has a handful of counts. J is TRBJ2-7 and V is TRBV20-1; a possible D gene is TRBD2 (6 bases). Trimming shortened V by 1 base and J by 1 base, and 14 bases separated the two germline ends. The CDR3 loop spans 15 amino acids. Germline V gives CDR1 DFQATT, CDR2 SNEGSKA (reference sequence). CDR3 protein: CSARAPGRLSYEQYF. Written as DNA, the CDR3 is TGCAGTGCTAGAGCCCCCGGGAGATTATCCTACGAGCAGTACTTC.

V gene TRBV11-2 combines with J gene TRBJ1-6; TRBD1 matches at 9 bases. Germline CDR1 SGHAT, CDR2 FQNNGV. There are 15 residues in the CDR3. V was pared by 2 bases and J by 10 bases, with 6 bases of the junction left unmatched. The CDR3 DNA follows: TGTGCCAGCAGCTTACTGGGACAGGGTGAATCACCCCTCCACTTT. Translating it yields CASSLLGQGESPLHF. Complete variable domain (other parts from reference TRBV11-2 and TRBJ1-6): EAGVAQSPRYKIIEKRQSVAFWCNPISGHATLYWYQQILGQGPKLLIQFQNNGVVDDSQLPKDRFSAERLKGVDSTLKIQPAKLEDSAVYLCASSLLGQGESPLHFGNGTRLTVT.

The rearrangement links TRBV5-8 to TRBJ1-2; D gene ambiguous. The V end lost 2 bases, the J end lost 2 bases, and 10 bases lay between the germline ends. The length of the CDR3 is 14 residues. The V gene's germline CDR1 is SGHTS and CDR2 YDEGEE. CDR3: CASSFWRENYGYTF. The DNA of the CDR3 is TGTGCCAGCAGCTTTTGGAGAGAAAACTATGGCTACACCTTC. The full variable domain, completed using reference TRBV5-8 and TRBJ1-2, is EAGVTQSPTHLIKTRGQQATLRCSPISGHTSVYWYQQALGLGLQFLLWYDEGEERNRGNFPPRFSGRQFPNYSSELNVNALELEDSALYLCASSFWRENYGYTFGSGTRLTVV.

The chain uses TRBV2 and TRBJ1-3; D uncertain. Per germline, CDR1 SNHLY and CDR2 FYNNEI. Trimming pared 3 bases from V and 2 bases from J, leaving 2 bases between. This CDR3 contains 12 residues. The CDR3 DNA reads TGTGCCAGCAGTGACGCTGGAAACACCATATATTTT. Its translation: CASSDAGNTIYF.

The chain is built from TRBV12-3 or TRBV12-4 and TRBJ1-2; the match to TRBD1 covers 10 bases. There are 12 residues in the CDR3. V lost 10 bases to trimming and J lost 8 bases; unmatched junction nucleotides: 7. The CDR3 DNA is TGTGCCACGGGACAGGGGACGCGAGGCTACACCTTC. Encoded protein: CATGQGTRGYTF.

The gene calls are TRBV6-5 and TRBJ1-3; no clear D gene. Germline lookup yields CDR1 MNHEY and CDR2 SVGAGI. The V end lost 0 bases, the J end lost 0 bases, and 6 bases lay between the germline ends. There are 15 residues in the CDR3. The CDR3 DNA is TGTGCCAGCAGTTACTCGGGGAGCTCTGGAAACACCATATATTTT. Protein product: CASSYSGSSGNTIYF.

The V gene is TRBV12-3 or TRBV12-4, the J gene TRBJ2-7; 9 bases fit TRBD1. The J segment lost 4 bases and the V segment lost 3 bases, leaving 13 bases of the junction unmatched. The CDR3 spans 17 residues. The DNA of the CDR3 is TGTGCCAGCAGTTTGAGGTTTGGACAGGGGATTGTGTACGAGCAGTACTTC. Residues: CASSLRFGQGIVYEQYF.

The V and J genes are TRBV2 and TRBJ2-1; D may correspond to TRBD1 or TRBD2 (5 bases each). Germline V gene sequence: CDR1 SNHLY, CDR2 FYNNEI. This CDR3 has 12 residues. Trimming took off 9 bases at V and 6 bases at J, with 12 bases between the two ends. CDR3 in DNA: TGTGCCAGTAGGGACGTCGGCAATGAGCAGTTCTTC. Translating it yields CASRDVGNEQFF.

This chain uses TRBV10-3 with TRBJ1-1; TRBD1 is a possible D gene (6 bases). Germline V gene sequence: CDR1 ENHRY, CDR2 SYGVKD. The CDR3 sequence is 15 residues long. The V and J ends lost 3 bases and 5 bases respectively, with 16 bases between them. This CDR3 reads CAISEGGAAGTEAFF. For the CDR3, the DNA is TGTGCCATCAGTGAAGGGGGTGCCGCGGGTACTGAAGCTTTCTTT.

This clonotype showed up just a few times. This chain uses TRBV24-1 with TRBJ2-2, with D perhaps TRBD1 (6 bases). With 9 bases removed from V and 4 bases from J, the gap between germline ends came to 8 bases. Germline assignment: CDR1 KGHDR and CDR2 SFDVKD. This CDR3 has 12 amino acids. The CDR3 DNA reads TGTGCCACCGGGACAAGCACCGGGGAGCTGTTTTTT. It is translated as CATGTSTGELFF.

The V gene is TRBV24-1, the J gene TRBJ2-1; 11 positions match TRBD2. This CDR3 is 16 amino acids long. Germline values: CDR1 KGHDR, CDR2 SFDVKD. With 7 bases clipped from V and 9 bases from J, the junction kept 13 bases outside the gene matches. The CDR3: CATSTVAGGPTTEQFF. CDR3 DNA: TGTGCCACCAGCACGGTAGCGGGGGGGCCTACGACTGAGCAGTTCTTC.